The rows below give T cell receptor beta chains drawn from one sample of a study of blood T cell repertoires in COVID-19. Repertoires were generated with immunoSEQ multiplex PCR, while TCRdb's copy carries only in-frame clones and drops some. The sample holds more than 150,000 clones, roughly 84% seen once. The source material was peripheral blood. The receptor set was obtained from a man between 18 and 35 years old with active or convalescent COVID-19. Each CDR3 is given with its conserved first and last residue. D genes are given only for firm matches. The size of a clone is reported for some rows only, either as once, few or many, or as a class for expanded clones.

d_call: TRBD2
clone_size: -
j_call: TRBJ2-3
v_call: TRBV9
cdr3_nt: TGTGCCAGCAGCGTAGTGGCTAGCGGTAAAGTTACAGATACGCAGTATTTT
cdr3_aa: CASSVVASGKVTDTQYF

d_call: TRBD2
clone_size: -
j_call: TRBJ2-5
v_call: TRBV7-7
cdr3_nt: TGTGCCAGCAGCTCCGGGACTAGCGGGGGTGTGGAGACCCAGTACTTC
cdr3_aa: CASSSGTSGGVETQYF

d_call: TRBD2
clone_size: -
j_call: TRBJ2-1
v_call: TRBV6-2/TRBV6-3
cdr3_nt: TGTGCCAGCAGTCCGCAGCGGGGGGATTTCTACTACAATGAGCAGTTCTTC
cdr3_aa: CASSPQRGDFYYNEQFF

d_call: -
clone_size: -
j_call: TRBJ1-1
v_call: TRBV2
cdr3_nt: TGTGCCAGCAGTGAAGCGCTCAGGGGCCACACTGAAGCTTTCTTT
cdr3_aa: CASSEALRGHTEAFF

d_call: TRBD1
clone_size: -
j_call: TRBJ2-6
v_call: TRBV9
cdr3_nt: TGTGCCAGCAGCCAATGGACAGGGACTCGGGCCAACGTCCTGACTTTC
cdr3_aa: CASSQWTGTRANVLTF

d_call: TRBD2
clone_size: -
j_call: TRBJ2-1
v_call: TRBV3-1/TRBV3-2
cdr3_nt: TGTGCCAGCAGCCAGCGGATAGCGGGGGGCCTAAACAATGAGCAGTTCTTC
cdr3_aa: CASSQRIAGGLNNEQFF

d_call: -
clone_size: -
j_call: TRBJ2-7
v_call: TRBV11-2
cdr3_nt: TGTGCCAGCAGCTCCACCCCGGGTCCTCAACACTTC
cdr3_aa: CASSSTPGPQHF

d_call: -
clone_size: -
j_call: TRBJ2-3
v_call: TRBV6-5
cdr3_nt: TGTGCCAGCAAAGGAGCGGCTAGCACAGATACGCAGTATTTT
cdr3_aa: CASKGAASTDTQYF

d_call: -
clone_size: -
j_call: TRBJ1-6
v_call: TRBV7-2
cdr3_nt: TGTGCCAGCAGCTTGAGGGATGGGCTGGGATCACCCCTCCACTTT
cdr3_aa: CASSLRDGLGSPLHF

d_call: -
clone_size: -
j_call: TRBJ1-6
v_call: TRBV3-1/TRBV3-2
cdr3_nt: TGTGCCAGCAGCCAAGTATGGGGCCCCCTCCACTTT
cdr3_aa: CASSQVWGPLHF

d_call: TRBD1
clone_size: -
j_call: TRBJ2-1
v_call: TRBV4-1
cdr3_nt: TGCGCCAGCAGCCATCGGACAGGGACCCCCAATGAGCAGTTCTTC
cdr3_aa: CASSHRTGTPNEQFF

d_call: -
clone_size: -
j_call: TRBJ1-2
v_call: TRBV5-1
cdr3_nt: TGCGCCAGCAGCTTTCGGTCTTCGGGCTATGGCTACACCTTC
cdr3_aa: CASSFRSSGYGYTF

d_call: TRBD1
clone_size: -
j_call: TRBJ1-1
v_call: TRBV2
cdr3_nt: TGTGCCAGCAGTGGCCTACTCGGGACAGGGGGAACTGAAGCTTTCTTT
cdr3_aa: CASSGLLGTGGTEAFF

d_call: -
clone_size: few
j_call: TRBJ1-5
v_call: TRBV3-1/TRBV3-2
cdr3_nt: TGTGCCAGCAGCCAAGGGGCAGGGAATCAGCCCCAGCATTTT
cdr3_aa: CASSQGAGNQPQHF

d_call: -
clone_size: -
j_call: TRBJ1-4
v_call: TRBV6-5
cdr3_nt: TGTGCCAGCAGTATTACAGGGAATGAAAAACTGTTTTTT
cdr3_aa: CASSITGNEKLFF

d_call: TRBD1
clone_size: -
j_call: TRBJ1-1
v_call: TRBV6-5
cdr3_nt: TGTGCCAGCAGAGATTCGGGGACAGGGGGGCAAGCTTTCTTT
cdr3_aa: CASRDSGTGGQAFF

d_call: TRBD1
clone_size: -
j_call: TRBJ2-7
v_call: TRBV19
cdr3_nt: TGTGCCAGTAGTATCCCGGGACAGGTAACCTACGAGCAGTACTTC
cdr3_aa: CASSIPGQVTYEQYF